What follows describes a single T cell receptor (beta chain). It has no known antigen specificity. The record has no base qualities; no much larger clone is one base away. Library method: the immunoSEQ multiplex PCR assay. For the multiplex PCR, a mixture combining 60 forward primers for TCR Vbeta segments and 13 reverse primers for TCR Jbeta segments was used. Amplification of the CDR3 region of rearranged TCR beta genes was performed with a multiplex PCR assay on genomic DNA. On the Illumina HiSeq System, the amplified TCR beta libraries were sequenced as 87-base-pair reads. For the original study's pipeline: A later analysis tallied 80 million to 95 million unique TCR beta chains across the 666 repertoires, and 10 million to 11 million of those chains were shared by two or more donors. Raw reads were error-corrected and collapsed into unique sequences with a nearest-neighbor algorithm that merged closely related sequences to remove PCR and sequencing errors. V, D and J gene segments were assigned by aligning CDR3 sequences to IMGT reference sequences. For a sequence to be retained, at least a six-nucleotide match to both a V gene segment and a J gene segment was required. Rearrangements were classified as productive when the CDR3 lacked stop codons and remained in frame with V and J, and all other rearrangements were classified as non-productive. CDR3 was defined according to IMGT convention as the region running from the second conserved V-encoded cysteine to the conserved J-encoded phenylalanine. The earlier analysis of about 610 of the donors excluded any sequence lacking an unambiguous match to a single V gene segment. In an earlier analysis of 500 to 750 of the donors, V segments were called functional above 56.7% productive rearrangements and were called segregating when the between-donor standard deviation exceeded 5%. A statistical classification framework was built for diagnosing cytomegalovirus status from the catalog of TCR beta chain sequences. In a later analysis, V and J genes were assigned by comparing TCR nucleotide sequences against IMGT/GENE-DB human TR gene sequences. A later analysis assigned CDR3 sequences and most-parsimonious VDJ recombination scenarios with the TCRdist pipeline. In a later analysis, each TCR beta chain was defined by its CDR3 amino acid sequence together with its V-gene family, and reads lacking a unique V-gene family were excluded. In a later analysis, some 600 highly shared, low-generation-probability nucleotide sequences were removed to address suspected cross-contamination and a sequencing artifact. In a later analysis, a clonal expansion index for each public chain was calculated from normalized within-repertoire ranks of inferred template counts. In a later analysis, generation probabilities were computed using a VDJ recombination model fitted to out-of-frame rearrangements, and the results were checked against IGoR. A later analysis scored TCR-TCR, TCR-HLA and TCR-CMV co-occurrence with hypergeometric tests, applying a repertoire-size bias correction to TCR pairs. False discovery rates were estimated in a later analysis by permuting HLA or CMV assignments 20 times. In a later analysis, co-occurring TCRs were grouped with DBSCAN, and TCRdist sequence similarity was added when clustering was performed within HLA-allele-positive subsets. For co-occurrence clustering, repertoires with fewer than 30,000 or more than 120,000 public chains were excluded, along with about five repertoires with anomalous nucleotide sharing. TCRdb obtained this table from immuneACCESS and retained in-frame rearrangements with V and J assigned. These tables miss some clones; where compared with another copy, unresolved V genes account for less than half of the shortfall, and the remainder is unexplained. The V and J calls and clone size come from that table; D and trimming were worked out from the DNA. The sample table holds under 85,000 clones, of which about 78% were seen once. The ten largest clonotypes hold 1.5% to 2% of the sample.

The data derive from a study of cytomegalovirus exposure and HLA in healthy donors (dated by TCRdb to 2017 to 2019). For the wider study: According to an earlier analysis of around 600 of the donors, 200 million or so T cells yielded 100 million or so unique TCR beta sequences and more than 250 Gb of sequence data. In an earlier analysis of a few hundred of the donors, high-throughput TCR beta sequencing was used to judge whether each TCR beta V gene segment behaved as functional or pseudogenic. Four or five DR-DQ haplotypes were handled as single units for association and clustering because linkage in the cohort was strong. The study used immunosequencing to profile the T cell repertoires of hundreds of subjects and linked those repertoires to cytomegalovirus serostatus. Donor age, sex, ethnicity and CMV serostatus were compiled alongside the repertoire data. In a later analysis, previously published TCR beta repertoires from about 640 donors were re-analyzed and high-resolution HLA genotyping was added so that TCR occurrence patterns could be studied. The later analysis used no new phenotypic data to find candidate immune exposures, relying instead on TCR beta sequences and their occurrence across donors. The number of typed donors differed by locus: roughly 620-630 for A, B, C, DRB1 and DQB1; some 500 for DQA1; roughly 600 for DPA1; and around 470 for DPB1. The study aimed to test whether cataloging public T cell receptors could reveal signatures of past pathogen exposure. The study combined high-throughput TCR immunosequencing, statistical association of individual TCRs with disease status, and machine learning to predict cytomegalovirus infection status. Both class I and class II loci were covered by HLA typing, at four-digit resolution. A separate validation cohort of some 130 different subjects was used in addition to the roughly 620-subject first cohort. All discovery cohort repertoires had been generated using a single sequencing platform. Among roughly 400 genotyped donors of the cohort, an average of approximately 200,000 unique TCR beta nucleotide sequences was sequenced per donor, of which about 19% were non-productive. The genetic ancestry cluster associated with self-reported Caucasian donors included over 65% of the 398 genotyped donors. An early release that covered more than 550 HLA-typed donors contained around 300 gigabases of sequencing data and 80 million or so unique TCR sequences. Genome-wide SNP genotypes for about 65% of the 666 donors were used in a later genetic analysis, which treated that subset as a discovery cohort. Beyond this particular receptor, the publication reports: Because HLA typing was missing for some donors at each locus, association tests included only the typed subset. The authors suggested that the approach could potentially be extended to other disease states and immunological phenotypes. Some IMGT-functional V segments, including TRBV6-2 and TRBV6-3, could not be told apart with the 87-base-pair reads, so those segments were excluded. Presence/absence analyses assumed roughly uniform sequencing depth across donors, an assumption that may not hold. The classifier was reported to diagnose cytomegalovirus status with high specificity and sensitivity in both the original cohort and the validation cohort. In a later genetic analysis, fewer N-insertions in productive TCRs were reported among donors in an Asian-associated ancestry cluster than the approximately 670-donor mean. A later analysis reported that several top co-occurrence clusters appeared linked to parvovirus B19, influenza, CMV and Epstein-Barr virus. The only immune exposure information available for the cohort was CMV serostatus. A group of highly shared sequence variants was considered likely to be a technical artifact of the sequencing pipeline. A later genetic analysis associated a missense DCLRE1C variant with V-gene and J-gene trimming of TCR beta chains, and an independent cohort replicated the association. In a later analysis, around 15,000 TCR beta sequences were associated with specific HLA alleles at a false discovery rate of 0.05. In a later analysis, HLA-associated TCR beta chains showed more clonal expansion and lower generation probabilities than non-associated chains that were equally common. Correlated functional status among segregating V segments might reflect linkage disequilibrium, but an unknown experimental factor could not be ruled out. Across donors, most TCR sequences were observed very rarely, whereas some public TCRs were present in many individuals. Because counts were too low, seventeen rarely observed V segments, including chromosome 9 orphons, were left out of the earlier analysis of approximately 580 of the donors. In an earlier analysis of around 600 of the donors, most TCR beta V segments were observed in productive rearrangements about 87% or about 30% of the time, broadly matching IMGT annotations. In vitro tests confirmed that a few of the cytomegalovirus-associated TCR beta chains recognize cytomegalovirus antigens. Most CMV-associated TCR beta chains appeared to be HLA-restricted in a later analysis, and the HLA associations seemed to be driven largely by CMV exposure. In a later analysis, TCR association rates were found to vary across HLA loci, with the most associated TCRs seen for DRB1 alleles and the fewest for HLA-C alleles. Assigning TCR associations to individual alleles was difficult when HLA alleles, especially DR and DQ, strongly co-occurred. The study listed around 160 TCR beta chains as associated with cytomegalovirus. A further reported finding was that TCR beta sequences accurately predicted the HLA-A and HLA-B alleles for most subjects in the first cohort. In this cohort, only TCR beta chains were sequenced, and detectable features were limited by the absence of alpha or paired-chain data.

Measured from the cysteine to the phenylalanine, the CDR3 is 11 residues long. Solely the CDR3 DNA is kept, with 33 bases framed from the first base. Via the germline V gene, CDR1 is SGHTA and CDR2 FQGNSA. Relative to germline, V is 3 bases shorter and J is 8 bases shorter, with 7 bases between their ends. The cohort was made up of approximately 670 healthy bone marrow donors. At the time of sampling, every cohort member was nominally healthy, though immune exposures that went unrecorded were likely present. The donor was CMV seronegative and was included in the group of under 450 seronegative cohort members. Each donor provided a peripheral blood sample, and peripheral blood mononuclear cells were used for TCR beta sequencing. Genomic DNA was extracted from the blood cell samples with the Qiagen DNeasy Blood Extraction Kit.

Specimen: PBMCs. The V and J segments used are TRBV7-2 and TRBJ1-2; a tentative D match to TRBD1 spans 5 bases. This clonotype was obtained from a man aged 35-49 years in good health and CMV-seronegative. The CDR3 here reads CASSFRAGYTF. The DNA sequence is as follows: TGTGCCAGCAGCTTCAGGGCAGGCTACACCTTC.